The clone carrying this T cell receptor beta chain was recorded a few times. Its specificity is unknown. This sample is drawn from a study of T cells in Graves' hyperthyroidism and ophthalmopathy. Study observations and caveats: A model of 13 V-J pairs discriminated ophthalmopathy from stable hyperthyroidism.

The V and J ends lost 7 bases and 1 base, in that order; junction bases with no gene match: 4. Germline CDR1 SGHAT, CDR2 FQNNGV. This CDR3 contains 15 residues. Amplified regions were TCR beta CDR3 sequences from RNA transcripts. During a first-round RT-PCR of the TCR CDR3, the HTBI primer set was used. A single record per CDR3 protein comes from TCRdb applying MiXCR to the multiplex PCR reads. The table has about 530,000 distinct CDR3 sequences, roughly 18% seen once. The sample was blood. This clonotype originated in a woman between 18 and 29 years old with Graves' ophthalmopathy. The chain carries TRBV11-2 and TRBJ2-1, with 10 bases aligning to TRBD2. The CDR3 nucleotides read TGTGCCAGCACCTTTAGCGGGAGGTCCTACAATGAGCAGTTCTTC. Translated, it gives CASTFSGRSYNEQFF. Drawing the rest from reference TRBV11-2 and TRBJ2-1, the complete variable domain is EAGVAQSPRYKIIEKRQSVAFWCNPISGHATLYWYQQILGQGPKLLIQFQNNGVVDDSQLPKDRFSAERLKGVDSTLKIQPAKLEDSAVYLCASTFSGRSYNEQFFGPGTRLTVL.